Below, 16 T cell receptor beta chains from the same sample are listed, as sequenced in a study of T cell responses to AZD1222 COVID-19 vaccine (dated by TCRdb to the early 2020s). Receptor amplification or capture employed the immunoSEQ multiplex PCR assay. TCRdb took this table from immuneACCESS and kept in-frame rearrangements with V and J called. Such tables lack part of the clones; where checked against another copy, unresolved V genes explain under half of the gap, and the rest is unexplained. Across this sample there are 85,000 to 90,000 clones, with nearly 90% seen only once. Together, the top ten hold 5.8% of the sample. The meaning of the sample's time point label: baseline before first vaccination. Sequenced material: peripheral blood, taken on day 0 of AZD1222 vaccination. The receptor source for this set is an adult in good health.

V and J are TRBV2 and TRBJ2-3; 7 nucleotides match TRBD1. The CDR3 contains 14 residues. Germline trimming cut 6 bases from V and 2 bases from J; bases unmatched to any gene: 5. CDR1 and CDR2 (germline): SNHLY, FYNNEI. CDR3 region: CASRPDRVTDTQYF. CDR3 in DNA: TGTGCCAGCAGGCCCGACAGGGTCACAGATACGCAGTATTTT. The full variable domain, completed using reference TRBV2 and TRBJ2-3, is EPEVTQTPSHQVTQMGQEVILRCVPISNHLYFYWYRQILGQKVEFLVSFYNNEISEKSEIFDDQFSVERPDGSNFTLKIRSTKLEDSAMYFCASRPDRVTDTQYFGPGTRLTVL.

The chain links TRBV4-3 to TRBJ1-5, with 9 bases lining up with TRBD1. The CDR3 covers 16 residues. Germline lookup yields CDR1 LGHNA and CDR2 YSLEER. V was clipped by 2 bases and J by 6 bases; unmatched bases: 8. CDR3 region: CASSQTWDRVAQPQHF. The CDR3, as DNA: TGCGCCAGCAGCCAAACCTGGGACAGGGTTGCTCAGCCCCAGCATTTT.

This clone occurred once. The rearrangement links TRBV28 to TRBJ1-1; tentatively, D is TRBD1 (5 bases). Germline V gene data show CDR1 as MDHEN and CDR2 as SYDVKM. CDR3 length equals 16 residues. The V end lost 7 bases, the J end lost 1 base, and 19 bases lay between the germline ends. CDR3 in DNA: TGTGCCAGCACCCCCGTGGGGCCGGGGTGGAACACTGAAGCTTTCTTT. Its protein is CASTPVGPGWNTEAFF. Full variable domain (missing parts from reference TRBV28 and TRBJ1-1): DVKVTQSSRYLVKRTGEKVFLECVQDMDHENMFWYRQDPGLGLRLIYFSYDVKMKEKGDIPEGYSVSREKKERFSLILESASTNQTSMYLCASTPVGPGWNTEAFFGQGTRLTVV.

On this clone: This same CDR3 is encoded by further DNA sequences in the sample. The CDR3 bases are TGTGCCAGCAGTCCTTACAATGAGCAGTTCTTC. Its protein product is CASSPYNEQFF. The chain has TRBV28 and TRBJ2-1; no firm D call. Looked up from germline, CDR1 is MDHEN and CDR2 is SYDVKM. V was trimmed by 5 bases and J by 4 bases, leaving 3 bases between them. The CDR3 covers 11 residues.

The chain carries TRBV5-1 and TRBJ2-7; D is undetermined. CDR3 length: 15 residues. Germline CDR1 is SGHRS and CDR2 is YFSETQ. Trimming removed 0 bases at V and 7 bases at J, with 17 bases between. The CDR3 DNA reads TGCGCCAGCAGCTTGGTCTTAACACCCAGGTCGGAGCAGTACTTC. Translated: CASSLVLTPRSEQYF.

The chain joins TRBV7-3 to TRBJ2-7; TRBD2 matches at 8 bases. From germline, CDR1 is SGHTA and CDR2 FQGTGA. V gave up 8 bases and J gave up 5 bases; unmatched junction bases: 11. CDR3 length equals 14 residues. CDR3 DNA sequence: TGTGCCAGCCCTCGCAGCGGGAGTTCGCACGAGCAGTACTTC. Translating gives CASPRSGSSHEQYF.

This chain uses TRBV28 with TRBJ1-1; the D is unclear. The CDR3 spans 11 residues. Germline V gives CDR1 MDHEN, CDR2 SYDVKM. Trimming left V 3 bases short and J 11 bases short, with 10 bases between. The CDR3 DNA reads as TGTGCCAGCAGTTTGGGTGCGGTGGCTTTCTTT. Protein: CASSLGAVAFF.

V is TRBV6-1 and J is TRBJ2-1, with D unclear. CDR1 and CDR2 from the germline V gene are MNHNS and SASEGT. The CDR3 length is 15 residues. V lost 2 bases and J lost 1, with 9 bases in between. CDR3 coding DNA: TGTGCCAGCAGTGAATTCTCAGTTTCCTACAATGAGCAGTTCTTC. It encodes CASSEFSVSYNEQFF.

The chain combines TRBV7-9 with TRBJ1-2, with a tentative D call TRBD1 (5 bases). The germline CDR1 and CDR2 sequences are SEHNR and FQNEAQ (reference sequence). Trimming left V 3 bases short and J 8 bases short, with 16 bases between. This CDR3 has 14 amino acids. The CDR3 is CASSFGQGSVGYTF. In nucleotides, the CDR3 is TGTGCCAGCAGCTTTGGTCAGGGTTCGGTGGGCTACACCTTC.

The V gene is TRBV7-2, the J gene TRBJ1-6, with TRBD1 as a possible D gene (5 bases). CDR1 and CDR2 (germline): SGHTA, FQGNSA. V was clipped by 2 bases and J by 7 bases, with 9 bases between them. The CDR3 length is 14 residues. The CDR3 loop is CASSLRGTNSPLHF. The CDR3 region has the DNA TGTGCCAGCAGCTTACGAGGGACCAATTCACCCCTCCACTTT.

V gene TRBV10-3 combines with J gene TRBJ2-2, with 7 bases aligning to TRBD2. From germline, CDR1 is ENHRY and CDR2 SYGVKD. The CDR3 is made up of 12 amino acids. The CDR3 region is CAGGPNTGELFF. In DNA form, the CDR3 reads TGTGCGGGAGGGCCGAACACCGGGGAGCTGTTTTTT.

The V gene is TRBV27, the J gene TRBJ2-3; D is ambiguous. In germline, CDR1 is MNHEY, CDR2 SMNVEV (reference sequence). CDR3 length: 12 amino acids. Deletions cut 7 bases from V and 2 bases from J, with 7 bases between. The CDR3 bases are TGTGCCAGCAATAGCCCCACAGATACGCAGTATTTT. Residues: CASNSPTDTQYF.

This rearrangement joins TRBV4-1 to TRBJ1-5; 11 nucleotides align to TRBD1. V was pared by 3 bases and J by 6 bases, with 7 bases of the junction left unmatched. CDR1 MGHRA and CDR2 YSYEKL come from the germline V gene. The CDR3 is 16 residues long. CDR3 DNA: TGCGCCAGCAGCCAGGAGGGACAGGGGGTGGGTCAGCCCCAGCATTTT. Amino acid sequence: CASSQEGQGVGQPQHF.

CDR3 sequence (DNA): TGTGCCAGCAGCCATTCGACAGGGAACGGCTACACCTTC. This translates into CASSHSTGNGYTF. The gene calls are TRBV3-1 (or the pseudogene TRBV3-2) and TRBJ1-2; 7 positions match TRBD1. Germline values: CDR1 LGHDT, CDR2 YNNKEL (reference sequence). The J segment lost 8 bases and the V segment lost 3 bases, leaving 6 bases of the junction unmatched. The length of the CDR3 is 13 residues.

About this clone: Sequence at one end of the junction differs from germline and may be a read error. The rearrangement joins TRBV5-1 to TRBJ2-7, with 8 nucleotides matching TRBD1. The germline CDR1 and CDR2 sequences are SGHRS and YFSETQ. The CDR3 spans 15 residues. CDR3 amino acids: CASTLAPGQDYEQYF. CDR3 DNA sequence: TGCGCCAGCACCTTGGCCCCGGGACAGGACTACGAGCAGTACTTC.

The chain combines TRBV20-1 with TRBJ1-1; D unclear. The V and J ends lost 3 bases and 4 bases respectively, with 18 bases between them. Germline-derived CDR1 and CDR2 are DFQATT and SNEGSKA (reference sequence). The CDR3 covers 15 residues. As DNA, the CDR3 is TGCAGTGCTAGTGACGTAGCGGGCTTGGGCACTGAAGCTTTCTTT. Protein: CSASDVAGLGTEAFF.